What follows is one T cell receptor (beta chain) and its context. The data belong to a study of T cell changes during pregnancy in multiple sclerosis. After removal of 7 bases from V and 2 bases from J, the junction contained 4 bases not matched to a gene. Germline V gives CDR1 SQVTM, CDR2 ANQGSEA. The CDR3 totals 12 residues. Clones were read by immunoSEQ multiplex PCR, and TCRdb kept only the in-frame ones, dropping some. This repertoire shows fewer than 65,000 clones, about 90% found once; its top ten account for 0.6% to 0.8%. The source was CD4+ T cells from peripheral blood mononuclear cells, collected in the first trimester of pregnancy. This receptor was taken from a female donor with multiple sclerosis, enrolled in a pregnancy study. The chain employs TRBV29-1 and TRBJ2-5; 7 nucleotides align to TRBD1. The CDR3 loop is CSAAGGQETQYF. Here the CDR3 DNA reads TGCAGCGCCGCAGGGGGACAAGAGACCCAGTACTTC.